This is a list of T cell receptor beta chains from one sample in a study of Ad26.COV2.S vaccination and SARS-CoV-2 variants. Clones were sequenced by immunoSEQ multiplex PCR, and TCRdb holds only the in-frame ones, with some missing. This table has hundreds of thousands of clones, 89% appearing once. Material: peripheral blood, obtained in a trial of Ad26.COV2.S vaccine versus placebo. The receptors stem from a person between 18 and 59 years old who received the Ad26.COV2.S COVID-19 vaccine or a placebo. Both conserved end residues are part of each CDR3. Fields, in order: clone size, D gene, J gene, V gene, CDR3 protein, CDR3 DNA. D genes are given only for firm matches. Size is omitted from some rows. Given values are once, few, many or a class for expanded clones.

.	TRBD1	TRBJ1-4	TRBV4-1	CASSPGQGNEKLFF	TGCGCCAGCAGCCCCGGACAGGGGAATGAAAAACTGTTTTTT
.	.	TRBJ2-3	TRBV5-5	CASSFGGHPLLTDTQYF	TGTGCCAGCAGCTTTGGGGGGCACCCCCTCCTCACAGATACGCAGTATTTT
.	.	TRBJ1-2	TRBV4-2	CASSQERVLAQSYGYTF	TGTGCCAGCAGCCAAGAACGAGTATTGGCACAAAGCTATGGCTACACCTTC
.	TRBD1	TRBJ2-7	TRBV27	CASNPTGGSRRDEQYF	TGTGCCAGCAATCCGACAGGGGGATCTCGACGCGACGAGCAGTACTTC
.	TRBD1	TRBJ2-1	TRBV30	CAWSGTGRFLNEQFF	TGTGCCTGGAGTGGGACAGGGAGATTTCTCAATGAGCAGTTCTTC
.	TRBD1	TRBJ1-5	TRBV6-6	CASSYSGQGNQPQHF	TGTGCCAGCAGTTACTCCGGACAGGGCAATCAGCCCCAGCATTTT
.	.	TRBJ1-6	TRBV19	CASSKLQGGVDNSPLHF	TGTGCCAGTAGTAAACTCCAGGGTGGAGTGGATAATTCACCCCTCCACTTT
.	.	TRBJ2-5	TRBV6-5	CASATLETQYF	TGTGCCAGTGCCACATTAGAGACCCAGTACTTC
.	.	TRBJ2-2	TRBV15	CATSLWSGNTGELFF	TGTGCCACCAGCCTCTGGTCGGGAAACACCGGGGAGCTGTTTTTT
.	.	TRBJ2-1	TRBV18	CASSPDRSYNEQFF	TGTGCCAGCTCACCCGACAGAAGCTACAATGAGCAGTTCTTC
.	TRBD1	TRBJ2-1	TRBV7-9	CASSLMGQGWNEQFF	TGTGCCAGCAGCTTAATGGGACAGGGGTGGAATGAGCAGTTCTTC
.	.	TRBJ1-3	TRBV25-1	CASSEFGGNTIYF	TGTGCCAGCAGTGAATTTGGGGGAAACACCATATATTTT
.	.	TRBJ1-5	TRBV19	CASSSPQGGQPQHF	TGTGCCAGTAGTTCCCCACAGGGAGGTCAGCCCCAGCATTTT
.	.	TRBJ1-1	TRBV5-1	CASSLAPKQGGTEAFF	TGCGCCAGCAGCTTGGCCCCTAAACAGGGAGGCACTGAAGCTTTCTTT
.	.	TRBJ2-6	TRBV4-2	CASSPRMAGASGANVLTF	TGTGCCAGCAGCCCCAGAATGGCAGGAGCCTCTGGGGCCAACGTCCTGACTTTC
once	.	TRBJ2-1	TRBV21-1	CASSKVPSGSFIGDNEQFF	TGTGCCAGCAGCAAAGTCCCTAGCGGGAGCTTTATAGGTGACAATGAGCAGTTCTTC
.	TRBD1	TRBJ2-5	TRBV18	CASSPFPGQGTIGETQYF	TGTGCCAGCTCACCATTCCCGGGACAGGGGACAATTGGAGAGACCCAGTACTTC
.	TRBD1	TRBJ2-7	TRBV11-2	CASSPGQGLGEQYF	TGTGCCAGCAGCCCCGGACAGGGGTTGGGCGAGCAGTACTTC
.	.	TRBJ2-2	TRBV18	CASSLWSDGELFF	TGTGCCAGCTCACTTTGGAGCGACGGGGAGCTGTTTTTT
.	.	TRBJ1-1	TRBV4-3	CASSQEGQGTEAFF	TGCGCCAGCAGCCAAGAGGGGCAGGGAACTGAAGCTTTCTTT
.	TRBD1	TRBJ1-2	TRBV6-4	CASSNQGQGYGYTF	TGTGCCAGCAGTAACCAGGGACAGGGATATGGCTACACCTTC
.	.	TRBJ2-1	TRBV30	CAWRQGYEQFF	TGTGCCTGGAGGCAGGGGTACGAGCAGTTCTTC
.	.	TRBJ2-5	TRBV18	CASSPKRAQETQYF	TGTGCCAGCTCACCAAAGAGGGCCCAAGAGACCCAGTACTTC
.	.	TRBJ2-1	TRBV9	CASSPRTDNEQFF	TGTGCCAGCAGCCCTCGGACGGACAATGAGCAGTTCTTC
.	TRBD2	TRBJ2-2	TRBV27	CASRPGLAGVAGELFF	TGTGCCAGCAGGCCAGGGCTAGCGGGAGTGGCCGGGGAGCTGTTTTTT
.	.	TRBJ2-5	TRBV4-1	CASSQDLGVQETQYF	TGCGCCAGCAGCCAAGATCTTGGGGTCCAAGAGACCCAGTACTTC
.	.	TRBJ1-6	TRBV19	CASSLNRDGSNSPLHF	TGTGCCAGTAGTCTTAACCGGGACGGCTCTAATTCACCCCTCCACTTT
.	.	TRBJ1-1	TRBV19	CASSIVSVGTEAFF	TGTGCCAGTAGTATAGTGTCGGTGGGGACTGAAGCTTTCTTT
.	.	TRBJ2-7	TRBV7-6	CASSPTGDGTYEQYF	TGTGCCAGCAGCCCCACCGGGGACGGCACCTACGAGCAGTACTTC
.	.	TRBJ2-7	TRBV27	CASSLSPDYEQYF	TGTGCCAGCAGTTTATCCCCCGATTACGAGCAGTACTTC
once	.	TRBJ2-2	TRBV27	CASSLELGGTGELFF	TGTGCCAGCAGTTTAGAGCTAGGAGGTACCGGGGAGCTGTTTTTT
once	TRBD1	TRBJ1-2	TRBV5-5	CASSTAGTGDGYTF	TGTGCCAGCAGCACGGCCGGGACAGGGGATGGCTACACCTTC
once	.	TRBJ1-1	TRBV5-4	CASSPDTGRTEAFF	TGTGCCAGCAGCCCCGATACAGGGCGGACTGAAGCTTTCTTT
.	.	TRBJ1-5	TRBV18	CASSPQENQPQHF	TGTGCCAGCTCACCTCAGGAGAATCAGCCCCAGCATTTT
.	TRBD1	TRBJ1-5	TRBV29-1	CSVRTGGNQPQHF	TGCAGCGTTCGGACAGGGGGTAATCAGCCCCAGCATTTT
.	.	TRBJ2-7	TRBV27	CASSYDSSYEQYF	TGTGCCAGCAGCTACGACAGCTCCTACGAGCAGTACTTC
.	.	TRBJ1-5	TRBV24-1	CATSEGGNQPQHF	TGTGCCACCAGTGAAGGCGGCAATCAGCCCCAGCATTTT
.	TRBD1	TRBJ2-2	TRBV7-9	CAEDRGLGTGELFF	TGTGCGGAGGACAGGGGGCTCGGGACCGGGGAGCTGTTTTTT
.	.	TRBJ1-2	TRBV5-6	CASSPNRAQDTF	TGTGCCAGCAGCCCCAACAGGGCCCAGGACACCTTC
.	.	TRBJ1-1	TRBV12-3/TRBV12-4	CASSPMWEAFF	TGTGCCAGCAGTCCTATGTGGGAGGCTTTCTTT
once	TRBD1	TRBJ1-2	TRBV5-4	CASSLDRGNGYTF	TGTGCCAGCAGCTTAGACAGGGGGAATGGCTACACCTTC
.	.	TRBJ1-3	TRBV7-2	CASSPNRRHRAGNTIYF	TGTGCCAGCAGCCCTAACCGCCGCCACAGGGCTGGAAACACCATATATTTT
few	.	TRBJ2-7	TRBV21-1	CASIPWQYF	TGTGCCAGCATTCCTTGGCAGTACTTC
.	.	TRBJ2-5	TRBV19	CASSTSTAEGTQYF	TGTGCCAGTAGTACTAGCACTGCCGAAGGGACCCAGTACTTC
few	TRBD2	TRBJ2-3	TRBV11-2	CASSSYLSGRTDTQYF	TGTGCCAGCAGCTCCTACCTTAGCGGGCGCACAGATACGCAGTATTTT